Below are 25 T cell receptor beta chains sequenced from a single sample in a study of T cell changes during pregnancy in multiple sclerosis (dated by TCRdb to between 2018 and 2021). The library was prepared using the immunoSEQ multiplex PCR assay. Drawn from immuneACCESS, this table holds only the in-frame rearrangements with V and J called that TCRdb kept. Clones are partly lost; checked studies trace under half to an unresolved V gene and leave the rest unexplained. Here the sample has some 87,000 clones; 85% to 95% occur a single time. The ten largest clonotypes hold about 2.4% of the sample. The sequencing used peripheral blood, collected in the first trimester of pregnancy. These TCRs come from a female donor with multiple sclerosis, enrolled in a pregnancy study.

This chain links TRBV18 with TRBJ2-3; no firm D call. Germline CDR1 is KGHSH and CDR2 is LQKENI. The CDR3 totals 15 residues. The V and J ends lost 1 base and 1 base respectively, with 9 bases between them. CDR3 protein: CASSPHDSGTDTQYF. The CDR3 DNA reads TGTGCCAGCTCACCACATGACTCAGGCACAGATACGCAGTATTTT.

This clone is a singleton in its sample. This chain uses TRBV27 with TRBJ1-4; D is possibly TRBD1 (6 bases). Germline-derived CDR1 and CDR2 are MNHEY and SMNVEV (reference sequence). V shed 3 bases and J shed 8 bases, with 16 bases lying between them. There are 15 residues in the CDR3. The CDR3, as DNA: TGTGCCAGCAGTTTGGGGACACGATTGGGGGAAAAACTGTTTTTT. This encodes CASSLGTRLGEKLFF.

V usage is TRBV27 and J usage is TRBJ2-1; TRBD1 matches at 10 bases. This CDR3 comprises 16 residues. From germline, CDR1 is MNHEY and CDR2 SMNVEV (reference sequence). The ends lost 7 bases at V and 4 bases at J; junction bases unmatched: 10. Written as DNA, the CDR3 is TGTGCCAGCAACCCGTCGGGACAGGGGTCGTACAATGAGCAGTTCTTC. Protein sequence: CASNPSGQGSYNEQFF.

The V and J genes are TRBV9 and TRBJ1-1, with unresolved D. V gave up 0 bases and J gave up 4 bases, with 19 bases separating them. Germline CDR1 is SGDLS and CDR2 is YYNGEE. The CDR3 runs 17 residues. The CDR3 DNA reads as TGTGCCAGCAGCGTAGCTTCTTCAGGAGGGCCGGGCACTGAAGCTTTCTTT. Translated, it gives CASSVASSGGPGTEAFF.

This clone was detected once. This CDR3 reads CASSLEGTWSNEQFF. Here the CDR3 DNA reads TGCGCCAGCAGCTTGGAGGGGACTTGGAGCAATGAGCAGTTCTTC. The chain has TRBV5-1 and TRBJ2-1, with a tentative D call TRBD2 (6 bases). This CDR3 has 15 residues. The V end was cut by 0 bases, the J end by 6 bases, with 13 bases between. Looked up from germline, CDR1 is SGHRS and CDR2 is YFSETQ. Filled out from reference TRBV5-1 and TRBJ2-1, the complete variable domain reads KAGVTQTPRYLIKTRGQQVTLSCSPISGHRSVSWYQQTPGQGLQFLFEYFSETQRNKGNFPGRFSGRQFSNSRSEMNVSTLELGDSALYLCASSLEGTWSNEQFFGPGTRLTVL.

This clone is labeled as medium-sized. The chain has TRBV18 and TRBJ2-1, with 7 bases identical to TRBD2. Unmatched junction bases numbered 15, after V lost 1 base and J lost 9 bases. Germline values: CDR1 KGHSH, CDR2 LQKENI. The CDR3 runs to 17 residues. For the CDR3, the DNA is TGTGCCAGCTCACCACTACCTCGAGGAGGTTCGGGAGGTGAGCAGTTCTTC. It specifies CASSPLPRGGSGGEQFF.

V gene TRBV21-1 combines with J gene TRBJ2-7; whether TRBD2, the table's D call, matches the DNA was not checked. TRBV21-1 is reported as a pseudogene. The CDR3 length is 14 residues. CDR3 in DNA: TGTGCCAGCAGCAAAGGCGATGTGACCTACGAGCAGTACTTC. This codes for CASSKGDVTYEQYF.

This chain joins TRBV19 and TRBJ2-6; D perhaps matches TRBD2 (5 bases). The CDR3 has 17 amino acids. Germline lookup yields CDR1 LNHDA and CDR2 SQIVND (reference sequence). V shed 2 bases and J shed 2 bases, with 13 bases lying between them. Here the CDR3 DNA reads TGTGCCAGTAGTATAAGGGAGCTGGTTCCTGGGGCCAACGTCCTGACTTTC. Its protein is CASSIRELVPGANVLTF.

The CDR3 reads CASSLAPGAGSTDTQYF. For the CDR3, the DNA is TGCGCCAGCAGCTTGGCCCCAGGAGCGGGGAGCACAGATACGCAGTATTTT. The chain is built from TRBV5-1 and TRBJ2-3, with 7 bases matching TRBD2. The V gene end was trimmed by 0 bases and the J gene end by 0 bases; junction bases not matched to a gene: 7. Germline lookup yields CDR1 SGHRS and CDR2 YFSETQ. The CDR3 loop spans 17 amino acids.

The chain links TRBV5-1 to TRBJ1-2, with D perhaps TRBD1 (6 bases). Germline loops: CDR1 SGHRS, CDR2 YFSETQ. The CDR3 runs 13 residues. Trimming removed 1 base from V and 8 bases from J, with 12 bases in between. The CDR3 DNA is TGCGCCAGCAGCTTGAGTGTTACAGGGGGCTACACCTTC. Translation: CASSLSVTGGYTF. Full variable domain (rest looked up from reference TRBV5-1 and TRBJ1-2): KAGVTQTPRYLIKTRGQQVTLSCSPISGHRSVSWYQQTPGQGLQFLFEYFSETQRNKGNFPGRFSGRQFSNSRSEMNVSTLELGDSALYLCASSLSVTGGYTFGSGTRLTVV.

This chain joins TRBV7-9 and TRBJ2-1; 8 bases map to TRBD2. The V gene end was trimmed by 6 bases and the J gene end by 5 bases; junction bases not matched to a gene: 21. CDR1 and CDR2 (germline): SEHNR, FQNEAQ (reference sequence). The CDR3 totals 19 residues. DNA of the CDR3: TGTGCCAGCAGGCTTCCGGGACTAGGGGGGGTCATCCTCGACAATGAGCAGTTCTTC. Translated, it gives CASRLPGLGGVILDNEQFF.

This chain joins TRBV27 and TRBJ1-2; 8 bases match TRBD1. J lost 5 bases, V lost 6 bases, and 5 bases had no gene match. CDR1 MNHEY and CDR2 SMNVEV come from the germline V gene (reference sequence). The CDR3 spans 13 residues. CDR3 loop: CASSPRGLYGYTF. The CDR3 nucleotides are TGTGCCAGCAGCCCCAGGGGGCTTTATGGCTACACCTTC.

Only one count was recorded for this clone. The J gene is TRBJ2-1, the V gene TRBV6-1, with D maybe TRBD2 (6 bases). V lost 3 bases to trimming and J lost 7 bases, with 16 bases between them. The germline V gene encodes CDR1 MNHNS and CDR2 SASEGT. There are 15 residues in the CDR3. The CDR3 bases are TGTGCCAGCAGTGACGGGGGTAGGCCCCCTAATGAGCAGTTCTTC. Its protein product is CASSDGGRPPNEQFF.

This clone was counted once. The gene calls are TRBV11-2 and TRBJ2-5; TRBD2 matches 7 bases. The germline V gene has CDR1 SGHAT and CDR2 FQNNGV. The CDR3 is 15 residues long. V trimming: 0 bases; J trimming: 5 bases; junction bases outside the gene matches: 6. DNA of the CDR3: TGTGCCAGCAGCTTAGATAGCCAGGGAGGGGAGACCCAGTACTTC. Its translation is CASSLDSQGGETQYF.

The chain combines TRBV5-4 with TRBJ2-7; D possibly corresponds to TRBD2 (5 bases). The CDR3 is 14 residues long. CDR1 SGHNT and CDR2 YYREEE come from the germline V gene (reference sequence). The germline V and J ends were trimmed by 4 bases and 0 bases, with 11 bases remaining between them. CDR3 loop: CASSRIGNSYEQYF. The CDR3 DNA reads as TGTGCCAGCAGCCGCATCGGGAACTCCTACGAGCAGTACTTC.

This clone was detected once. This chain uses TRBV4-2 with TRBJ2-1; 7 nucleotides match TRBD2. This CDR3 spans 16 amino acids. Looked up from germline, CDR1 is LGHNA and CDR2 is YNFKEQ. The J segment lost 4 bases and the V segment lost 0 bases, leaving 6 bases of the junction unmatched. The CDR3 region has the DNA TGTGCCAGCAGCCAAGAAGGCGGGAGCGGGTACAATGAGCAGTTCTTC. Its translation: CASSQEGGSGYNEQFF.

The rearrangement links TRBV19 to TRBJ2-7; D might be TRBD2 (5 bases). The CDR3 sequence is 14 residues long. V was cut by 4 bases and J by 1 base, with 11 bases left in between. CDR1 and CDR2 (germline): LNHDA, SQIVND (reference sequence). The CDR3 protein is CASSNRGASYEQYF. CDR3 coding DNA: TGTGCCAGTAGTAATCGGGGTGCATCCTACGAGCAGTACTTC.

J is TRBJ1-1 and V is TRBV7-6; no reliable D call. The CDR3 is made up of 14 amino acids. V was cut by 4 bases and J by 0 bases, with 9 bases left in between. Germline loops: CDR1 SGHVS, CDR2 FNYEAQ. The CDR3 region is CASSSRAVNTEAFF. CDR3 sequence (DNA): TGTGCCAGCAGCTCCCGCGCGGTGAACACTGAAGCTTTCTTT.

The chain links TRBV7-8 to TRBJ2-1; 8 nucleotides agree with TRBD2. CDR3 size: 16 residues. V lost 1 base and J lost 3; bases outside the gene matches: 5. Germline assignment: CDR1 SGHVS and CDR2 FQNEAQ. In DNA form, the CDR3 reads TGTGCCAGCAGCTTAGGTATAGCGGGGCACTACAATGAGCAGTTCTTC. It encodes CASSLGIAGHYNEQFF.

CDR3 in amino acids: CASSAITGSQPQHF. CDR3 nucleotide sequence: TGTGCCAGCAGTGCCATCACAGGCTCTCAGCCCCAGCATTTT. V gene TRBV2 combines with J gene TRBJ1-5, with D perhaps matching TRBD1 (5 bases). V was shortened by 4 bases and J by 6 bases, with 13 bases between the two germline ends. The CDR3 consists of 14 residues. Per germline, CDR1 SNHLY and CDR2 FYNNEI.

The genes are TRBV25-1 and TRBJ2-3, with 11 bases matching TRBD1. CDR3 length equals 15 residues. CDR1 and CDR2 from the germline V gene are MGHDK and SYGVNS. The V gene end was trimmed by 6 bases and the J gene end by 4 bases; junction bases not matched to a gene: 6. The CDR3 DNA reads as TGTGCCAGCAGCTGGGACAGGGGGATCTCAGATACGCAGTATTTT. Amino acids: CASSWDRGISDTQYF.

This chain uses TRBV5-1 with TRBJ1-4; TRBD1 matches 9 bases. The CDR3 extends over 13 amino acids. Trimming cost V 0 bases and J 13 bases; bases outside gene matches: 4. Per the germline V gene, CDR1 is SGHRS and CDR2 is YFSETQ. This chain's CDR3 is CASSLDGQGRLFF. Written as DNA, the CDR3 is TGCGCCAGCAGCTTGGATGGACAGGGGAGACTGTTTTTT.

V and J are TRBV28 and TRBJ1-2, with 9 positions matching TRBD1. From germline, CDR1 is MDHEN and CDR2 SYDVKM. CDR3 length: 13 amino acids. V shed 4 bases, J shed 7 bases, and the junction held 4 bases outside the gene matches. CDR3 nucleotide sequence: TGTGCCAGCAGTTCGGGACAGGGATCTGGCTACACCTTC. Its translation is CASSSGQGSGYTF.

This chain's CDR3 is CASSVGGGMGNTEAFF. The CDR3, as DNA: TGTGCCAGCAGCGTAGGAGGGGGTATGGGGAACACTGAAGCTTTCTTT. This sequence joins TRBV9 and TRBJ1-1, with D perhaps matching TRBD1 (6 bases). V was trimmed by 0 bases and J by 1 base, leaving 13 bases between them. Germline loops: CDR1 SGDLS, CDR2 YYNGEE. This CDR3 comprises 16 residues.

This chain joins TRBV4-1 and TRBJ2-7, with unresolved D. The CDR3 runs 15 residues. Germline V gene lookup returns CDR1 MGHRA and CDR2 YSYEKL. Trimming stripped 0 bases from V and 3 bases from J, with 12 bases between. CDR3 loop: CASSQEFTYNYEQYF. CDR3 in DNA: TGCGCCAGCAGCCAAGAATTCACGTACAACTACGAGCAGTACTTC.